The clone carrying this T cell receptor (beta chain) has a handful of counts. As yet, its antigen is unknown. This specimen comes from a study of cytotoxic CD8 clonotypes in ibrutinib-treated CLL. Regarding the study as a whole: Researchers report that baseline clonality outpaced age-matched healthy donors and tracked circulating CD8+ T-cell counts. The public clonotypes identified were infrequent and showed contraction or stability on treatment.

V dropped 5 bases and J dropped 8; count of bases not matched to a gene: 10. The CDR3 runs 15 residues. The germline CDR1 and CDR2 sequences are SNHLY and FYNNEI. Depth targeted 1 in 200,000 to 1 in 1 million T cells, averaging approximately 9.9x coverage per clonotype. Sequencing used immunoSEQ multiplex PCR; TCRdb keeps in-frame clones, though not all of them. There are some 300,000 clones in the sample; roughly 79% occur only once, and over 5.5% lies in the top ten. This specimen consisted of PBMCs, obtained before ibrutinib treatment. The chain couples TRBV2 to TRBJ2-1, with 9 positions matching TRBD2. The clonotype originates from a human donor with chronic lymphocytic leukemia. CDR3 sequence: CASSRTSDPNDEQFF. The CDR3 bases are TGTGCCAGCAGTAGGACTAGCGATCCCAATGATGAGCAGTTCTTC.